The TCR beta chain described here comes from a study of Ad26.COV2.S vaccination and SARS-CoV-2 variants. Treatment specified: about 20 received Ad26.COV2.S at low or high dose, single or two shots; roughly five received placebo; per-sample allocation not given. Sample collection was performed on day 63 after the first vaccine or placebo injection. Method: immunoSEQ multiplex PCR; TCRdb's copy keeps in-frame clones and lacks some. The profile covers approximately 350,000 clones, with about nine tenths appearing a single time and about 3% taken by the ten largest. Germline V gene sequence: CDR1 SGDLS, CDR2 YYNGEE. The CDR3 totals 15 residues. V gave up 2 bases and J gave up 4 bases; unmatched junction bases: 5. This clone was seen a handful of times.

The receptor was derived from a person aged 18-60 years who received the Ad26.COV2.S COVID-19 vaccine or a placebo. The rearrangement uses TRBV9 and TRBJ2-1; TRBD2 matches 8 bases. This specimen consisted of peripheral blood, obtained in a trial of Ad26.COV2.S vaccine versus placebo. CDR3 loop: CASSVSGLEYNEQFF. CDR3 DNA: TGTGCCAGCAGCGTTTCGGGACTAGAGTACAATGAGCAGTTCTTC. The full variable domain, its missing parts supplied by reference TRBV9 and TRBJ2-1, is DSGVTQTPKHLITATGQRVTLRCSPRSGDLSVYWYQQSLDQGLQFLIQYYNGEERAKGNILERFSAQQFPDLHSELNLSSLELGDSALYFCASSVSGLEYNEQFFGPGTRLTVL.